This TCR beta chain appears in the sequencing data of a study of patients and donors after allogeneic stem cell transplantation. TCRdb re-derived calls from the RT-PCR reads in MiXCR, one entry per CDR3 protein. The table lists 98,000 or so distinct CDR3 sequences, 35% to 45% of them singletons. Sequenced material: blood, either unsorted or a sorted T cell fraction (not recorded which). This TCR was sampled from a human donor who was either an allogeneic HSCT recipient or a stem cell or donor lymphocyte infusion donor (not recorded which). It is not recorded whose cells these are; they may come from a transplant donor.

CDR3 loop: CSAPGDGEQYF. The DNA of the CDR3 is TGCAGTGCTCCCGGAGATGGGGAGCAGTACTTC. The rearrangement uses TRBV20-1 and TRBJ2-7; D not certain. Germline V gives CDR1 DFQATT, CDR2 SNEGSKA (reference sequence). The V end lost 5 bases, the J end lost 7 bases, and 12 bases lay between the germline ends. The CDR3 runs 11 residues.